This record concerns one TCR beta chain sequence. These data come from a study of blood T cell repertoires in COVID-19. Background on the study: PBMCs, B-cell-depleted T cells, or T cells were the source of the cDNA or gDNA that made up the material.

Authors' processing steps: Amplification with reference gene primers provided the estimates of nucleated cell counts. Here immunoSEQ multiplex PCR was the method, and the copy in TCRdb shows in-frame clones only, minus some. That table furnishes V, J and clone size, whereas the DNA furnished D and trimming. The data contain 120,000 to 150,000 clones, more than 75% of them singletons. The CDR3 has 15 residues. Trimming left V 0 bases short and J 0 bases short, with 10 bases between. The V gene's germline CDR1 is SGHRS and CDR2 YFSETQ. The chain recombines TRBV5-1 with TRBJ2-7, with D tentatively TRBD2 (6 bases). The clonotype originates from a man aged 60-69 years with acute or convalescent COVID-19. Sequencing was carried out using peripheral blood. The CDR3 sequence is CASSLESSVSYEQYF. CDR3 nucleotides: TGCGCCAGCAGCTTGGAGTCTAGCGTCTCCTACGAGCAGTACTTC.